This TCR beta chain was sequenced in a study of blood T cell repertoires in COVID-19. Overall study: Nucleic acid was either cDNA or gDNA, and it came from T cells, B-cell-depleted T cells, or PBMCs.

Trimming cost V 3 bases and J 4 bases, with 9 bases left between them. Germline V gives CDR1 MDHEN, CDR2 SYDVKM. The CDR3 is 13 residues long. In the authors' workflow: Estimation of nucleated cell counts was performed using reference gene primer amplification. The protocol was immunoSEQ multiplex PCR, while the TCRdb copy is restricted to in-frame clones and leaves out a portion. V, J and clone size were drawn from that table, and D and trimming were deduced from the DNA. Among roughly 17,000 clones, 80% to 90% were seen once, and the ten largest hold about 8.1%. The sequenced material came from peripheral blood. The chain recombines TRBV28 with TRBJ1-2; tentative D call: TRBD1 (5 bases). The receptor was derived from a man in his 60s with acute or convalescent COVID-19. The CDR3 nucleotides read TGTGCCAGCAGTTTGGGGGAGGGCTATGGCTACACCTTC. This codes for CASSLGEGYGYTF.